These 9 T cell receptor beta chains share one sample of origin, sequenced in a study of spatial heterogeneity in lung cancer. As to time point: sample taken at primary tumor resection. Tumor, nontumor lung or frozen PBMC supplied whole RNA that was sequenced unsorted. TCRdb used MiXCR to reprocess the 5' RACE reads, holding one entry per CDR3 protein. Of 50,000 or so distinct CDR3 sequences listed, 7.5% to 8% were seen once; the top ten hold about 12%. The specimen comprised PBMCs, sampled at surgery. These receptors were taken from a female donor with early-stage non-small cell lung cancer.

The rearrangement joins TRBV6-2 or TRBV6-3 to TRBJ1-5; no clear D. The CDR3 extends over 17 amino acids. The V end lost 2 bases, the J end lost 0 bases, and 14 bases lay between the germline ends. CDR1 is MNHEY and CDR2 is SVGEGT in the germline V gene. Here the CDR3 reads CASSYPPQIPSNQPQHF. The CDR3 DNA follows: TGTGCCAGCAGTTACCCACCCCAGATACCTAGCAATCAGCCCCAGCATTTT.

The chain is built from TRBV5-1 and TRBJ1-3; D is undetermined. The germline CDR1 and CDR2 sequences are SGHRS and YFSETQ. CDR3 length equals 15 residues. V dropped 0 bases and J dropped 0 bases, with 7 bases sitting between them. In nucleotides, the CDR3 is TGCGCCAGCAGCTTGGAGGGCAACTCTGGAAACACCATATATTTT. Its protein product is CASSLEGNSGNTIYF.

This clonotype showed up many times. The CDR3 DNA follows: TGCAGTGCTAGAGATCGTGATGATGGCTGGTCACCCCTCCACTTT. It translates to CSARDRDDGWSPLHF. The genes are TRBV20-1 and TRBJ1-6; D not certain. Trimming shortened V by 0 bases and J by 10 bases, and 16 bases separated the two germline ends. The germline V gene encodes CDR1 DFQATT and CDR2 SNEGSKA (reference sequence). The CDR3 contains 15 residues.

This clonotype was detected a few times. The V call is TRBV4-2, the J call TRBJ1-4, with D tentatively TRBD1 (6 bases). The CDR3 extends over 16 amino acids. V was pared by 3 bases and J by 1 base, with 12 bases between. Germline V gene sequence: CDR1 LGHNA, CDR2 YNFKEQ. The CDR3 DNA reads as TGTGCCAGCAGCCAGGGGTCAGGGGTAACTAATGAAAAACTGTTTTTT. It yields the protein CASSQGSGVTNEKLFF.

This clonotype was seen ten or more times. The rearrangement joins TRBV12-3 or TRBV12-4 to TRBJ1-1; D remains ambiguous. Deletions cut 3 bases from V and 7 bases from J, with 15 bases between. The CDR3 length is 14 residues. The CDR3 nucleotides read TGTGCCAGCAGTTTCGTCGGACTCGGGCTTGAAGCTTTCTTT. Protein sequence: CASSFVGLGLEAFF.

The table lists this clonotype with a few counts. The chain couples TRBV6-2 or TRBV6-3 to TRBJ2-3; D tentatively fits TRBD1 or TRBD2 (5 bases each). CDR1 is MNHEY, CDR2 SVGEGT, per germline. Trimming shortened V by 2 bases and J by 0 bases, and 12 bases separated the two germline ends. There are 16 residues in the CDR3. In DNA, the CDR3 is TGTGCCAGCAGTTACACCCACGGGACCAGCACAGATACGCAGTATTTT. Encoded protein: CASSYTHGTSTDTQYF.

This clonotype has at least ten counts. V gene TRBV7-2 combines with J gene TRBJ2-5; either TRBD1 or TRBD2 may supply D (6 bases each). Trimming stripped 5 bases from V and 5 bases from J, with 18 bases between. CDR1 and CDR2 from the germline V gene are SGHTA and FQGNSA. The CDR3 contains 15 residues. The DNA for the CDR3 is TGTGCCAGCAGCCCCCCGGGGGCCGGGACGGAGACCCAGTACTTC. Protein: CASSPPGAGTETQYF.

This clonotype has at least ten counts. The rearrangement joins TRBV7-9 to TRBJ1-5; perhaps TRBD1 as D (5 bases). The CDR3 length is 13 residues. Germline-derived CDR1 and CDR2 are SEHNR and FQNEAQ (reference sequence). Between the trimmed V and J ends, which lost 8 bases and 4 bases, there was a span of 12 bases. CDR3 residues: CASGKAGNQPQHF. The CDR3 DNA reads TGTGCCAGCGGAAAGGCAGGGAATCAGCCCCAGCATTTT.

CDR3 amino acids: CASSLFGAEIQETQYF. CDR3 bases: TGTGCCAGCTCACTTTTCGGGGCAGAGATCCAAGAGACCCAGTACTTC. The J gene is TRBJ2-5, the V gene TRBV18; D possibly matches TRBD1 or TRBD2 (5 bases each). Germline CDR1 reads KGHSH; CDR2 reads LQKENI. The V and J ends lost 4 bases and 1 base respectively, with 16 bases between them. This CDR3 has 16 residues.